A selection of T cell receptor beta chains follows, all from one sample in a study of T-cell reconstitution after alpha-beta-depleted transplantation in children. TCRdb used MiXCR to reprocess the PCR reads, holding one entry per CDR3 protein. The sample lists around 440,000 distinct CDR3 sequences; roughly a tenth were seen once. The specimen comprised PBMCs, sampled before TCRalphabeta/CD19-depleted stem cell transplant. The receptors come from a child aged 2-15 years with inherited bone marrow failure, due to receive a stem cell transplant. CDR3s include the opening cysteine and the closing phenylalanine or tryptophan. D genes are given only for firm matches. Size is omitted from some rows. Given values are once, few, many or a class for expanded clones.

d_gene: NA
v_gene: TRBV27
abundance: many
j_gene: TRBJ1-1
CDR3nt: TGTGCCAGCAGCCAAGGGGCAGGGTGGATCACTGAAGCTTTCTTT
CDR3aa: CASSQGAGWITEAFF

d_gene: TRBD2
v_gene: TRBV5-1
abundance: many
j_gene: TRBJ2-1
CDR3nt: TGCGCCAGCACCCCGTGGAGCGGGAGTGACAATGAGCAGTTCTTC
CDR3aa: CASTPWSGSDNEQFF

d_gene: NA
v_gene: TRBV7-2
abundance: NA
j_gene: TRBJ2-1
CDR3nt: TGTGCCAGCAGCTTAGTGGCCTCCTACAATGAGCAGTTCTTC
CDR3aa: CASSLVASYNEQFF

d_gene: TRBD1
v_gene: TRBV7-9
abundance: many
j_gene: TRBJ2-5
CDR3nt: TGTGCCAGCAGCTTATCCCGACAGGGATATTACCAAGAGACCCAGTACTTC
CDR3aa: CASSLSRQGYYQETQYF

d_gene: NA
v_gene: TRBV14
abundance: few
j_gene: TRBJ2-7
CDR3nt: TGTGCCAGCAGCCCCGCCGGGCGCCATCTCTACGAGCAGTACTTC
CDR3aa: CASSPAGRHLYEQYF

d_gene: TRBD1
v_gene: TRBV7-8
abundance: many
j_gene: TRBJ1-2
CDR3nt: TGTGCCAGCAGCTTAGGCAGGGGGAGCTATGGCTACACCTTC
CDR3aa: CASSLGRGSYGYTF

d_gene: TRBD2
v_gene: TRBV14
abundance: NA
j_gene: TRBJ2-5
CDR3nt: TGTGCCAGACCGGGACTAGCGGGAGGATTTGAGACCCAGTACTTC
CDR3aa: CARPGLAGGFETQYF

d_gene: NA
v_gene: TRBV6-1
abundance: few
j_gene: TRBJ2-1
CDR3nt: TGTGCCAGCACAGCAGCGGGCTACAATGAGCAGTTCTTC
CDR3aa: CASTAAGYNEQFF

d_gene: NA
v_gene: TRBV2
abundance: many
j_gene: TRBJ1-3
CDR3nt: TGTGCCAGTACCCCCGACAGAGGAAACACCATATATTTT
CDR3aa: CASTPDRGNTIYF

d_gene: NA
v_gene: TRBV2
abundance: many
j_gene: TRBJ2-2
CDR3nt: TGTGCCAGCAGAGAGGTCGCGATTAACACCGGGGAGCTGTTTTTT
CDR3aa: CASREVAINTGELFF

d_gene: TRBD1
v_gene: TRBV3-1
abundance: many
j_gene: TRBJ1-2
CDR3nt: TGTGCCAGCAGCCAAGTGACAGGGGAGTATGGCTACACCTTC
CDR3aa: CASSQVTGEYGYTF

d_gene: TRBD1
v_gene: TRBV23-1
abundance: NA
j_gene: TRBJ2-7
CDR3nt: TGCGCCAGCAGTCAATCGAAACCGAAACGGAGGGACAGGGGGTTGCTGTCCGGCGAGCAGTACTTC
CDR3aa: CASSQSKPKRRDRGLLSGEQYF

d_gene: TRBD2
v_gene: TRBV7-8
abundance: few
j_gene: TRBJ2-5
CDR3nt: TGTGCCAGCAGCTGGGAGCGGGAGGTGCAAGAGACCCAGTACTTC
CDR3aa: CASSWEREVQETQYF

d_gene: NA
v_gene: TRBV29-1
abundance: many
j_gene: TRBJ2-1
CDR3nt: TGCAGCGTTGGAATCAGATCGAGTTACAATGAGCAGTTCTTC
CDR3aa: CSVGIRSSYNEQFF

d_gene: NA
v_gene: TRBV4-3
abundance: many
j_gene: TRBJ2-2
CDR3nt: TGCGCCAGCAGCCAAGTACGGGATAGGACCGGGGAGCTGTTTTTT
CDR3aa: CASSQVRDRTGELFF

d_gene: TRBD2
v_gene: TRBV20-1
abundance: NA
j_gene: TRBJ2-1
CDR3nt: TGCAGTGCTAGGGGGCTAGCGGGAGGGAACTACAATGAGCAGTTCTTC
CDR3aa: CSARGLAGGNYNEQFF

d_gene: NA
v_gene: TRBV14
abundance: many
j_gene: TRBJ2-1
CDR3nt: TGTGCCAGCAGCCACTGGGGTAGCACCCACCCTCCAAATGAGCAGTTCTTC
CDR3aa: CASSHWGSTHPPNEQFF

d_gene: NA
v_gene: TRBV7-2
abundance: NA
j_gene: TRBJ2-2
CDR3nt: TGTGCCAGCAGCTTAACGACAGGGAGGGCCGGGGAGCTGTTTTTT
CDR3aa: CASSLTTGRAGELFF

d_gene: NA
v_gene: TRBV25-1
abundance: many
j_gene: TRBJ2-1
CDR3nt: TGTGCCAGCGCAATGGGCCCTAATGAGCAGTTCTTC
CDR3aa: CASAMGPNEQFF

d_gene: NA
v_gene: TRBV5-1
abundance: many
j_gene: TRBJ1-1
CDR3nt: TGCGCCAGCGGCCTTCAGGAGAACACTGAAGCTTTCTTT
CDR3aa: CASGLQENTEAFF

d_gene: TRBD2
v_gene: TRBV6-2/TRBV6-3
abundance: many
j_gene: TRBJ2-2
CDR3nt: TGTGCCGCCCGGACTAGCGGGAACCGTTTGAACACCGGGGAGCTGTTTTTT
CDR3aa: CAARTSGNRLNTGELFF

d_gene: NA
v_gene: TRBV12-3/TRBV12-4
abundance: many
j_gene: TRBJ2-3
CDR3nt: TGTGCCAGCAGTATTCTAGTGACAGATACGCAGTATTTT
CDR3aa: CASSILVTDTQYF

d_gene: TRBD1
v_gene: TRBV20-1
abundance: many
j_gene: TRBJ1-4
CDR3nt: TGCAGTGGCATTAACAGGGGAGGTGAAAAACTGTTTTTT
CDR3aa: CSGINRGGEKLFF

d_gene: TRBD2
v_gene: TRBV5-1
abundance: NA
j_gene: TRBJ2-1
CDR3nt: TGCGCCAGCAGCTTGAATTGGCGGGGGACCTACAATGAGCAGTTCTTC
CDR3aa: CASSLNWRGTYNEQFF

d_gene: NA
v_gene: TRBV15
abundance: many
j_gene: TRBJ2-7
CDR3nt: TGTGCCACCAGCAGAGGGGCGGTGGGAAACGGCTACGAGCAGTACTTC
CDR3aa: CATSRGAVGNGYEQYF

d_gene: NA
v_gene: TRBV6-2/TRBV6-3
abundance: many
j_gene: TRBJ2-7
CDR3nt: TGTGCCAGCAGCCAAGGCATGGGGGCCTTCTACGAGCAGTACTTC
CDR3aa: CASSQGMGAFYEQYF

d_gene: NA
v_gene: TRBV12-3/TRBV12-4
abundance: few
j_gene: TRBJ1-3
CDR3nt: TGTGCCCACGGGGGGTCTGGAAACACCATATATTTT
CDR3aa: CAHGGSGNTIYF

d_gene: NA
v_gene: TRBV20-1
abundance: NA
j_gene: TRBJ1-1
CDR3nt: TGCTGTGCTCCCAATACCGGAGGACGGGCGGGGACTGAAGCTTTCTTT
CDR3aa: CCAPNTGGRAGTEAFF

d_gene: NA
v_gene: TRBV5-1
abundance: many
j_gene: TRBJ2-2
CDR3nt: TGCGCCAGCAGCTCCGACCCGAACACCGGGGAGCTGTTTTTT
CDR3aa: CASSSDPNTGELFF

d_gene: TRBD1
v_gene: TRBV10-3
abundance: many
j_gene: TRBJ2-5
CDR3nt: TGTGCCATCAGTGCGTTCGACAGGGCACCCCTAGAGACCCAGTACTTC
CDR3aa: CAISAFDRAPLETQYF

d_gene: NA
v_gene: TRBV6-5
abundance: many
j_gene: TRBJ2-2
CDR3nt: TGTGCCAGCAGTTTAGAGGGGTACAGCACCGGGGAGCTGTTTTTT
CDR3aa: CASSLEGYSTGELFF

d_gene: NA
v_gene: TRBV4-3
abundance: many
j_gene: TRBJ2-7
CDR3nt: TGCGCCAGCAGCCAAGACGGGGCAACGCCGGGCTACGAGCAGTACTTC
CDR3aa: CASSQDGATPGYEQYF

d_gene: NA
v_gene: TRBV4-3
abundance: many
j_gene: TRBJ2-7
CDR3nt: TGCGCCAGCAGCCAAGATCAGTTCGGAGCCTACGAGCAGTACTTC
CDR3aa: CASSQDQFGAYEQYF